This TCR beta chain was documented in a study of beta chain features in type 1 diabetes. Findings and caveats of the study: Researchers report that Type 1 diabetes patients had moderately but significantly shorter TCRB CDR3s across all four CD4+ subsets.

The authors reverse transcribed all of the isolated RNA, so sequencing captured expressed TCRB transcripts. Repertoires were generated with immunoSEQ multiplex PCR, while TCRdb's copy carries only in-frame clones and drops some. Among 200,000 to 300,000 clones listed, approximately 11% were seen once. V lost 4 bases and J lost 0; bases outside the gene matches: 5. CDR1 and CDR2 from the germline V gene are SGHRS and YFSETQ. This CDR3 is 16 amino acids long. Regarding this clone: Antigen: not known.

The chain uses TRBV5-1 and TRBJ2-7; 12 bases agree with TRBD2. The TCR comes from a man aged 30-40 years with type 1 diabetes. Sequencing was done on a sample of naive CD4+ T cells from blood. The CDR3 loop reads CASSPGLAGSSYEQYF. Here the CDR3 DNA reads TGCGCCAGCAGCCCAGGACTAGCGGGGAGCTCCTACGAGCAGTACTTC. The full variable domain, its missing parts supplied by reference TRBV5-1 and TRBJ2-7, is KAGVTQTPRYLIKTRGQQVTLSCSPISGHRSVSWYQQTPGQGLQFLFEYFSETQRNKGNFPGRFSGRQFSNSRSEMNVSTLELGDSALYLCASSPGLAGSSYEQYFGPGTRLTVT.